The 26 T cell receptor beta chains below were found in one sample sequenced in a study of T-cell reconstitution after alpha-beta-depleted transplantation in children. Library preparation (for TCRbeta) was performed with unique molecular identifiers. TCRdb used MiXCR to reprocess the PCR reads, holding one entry per CDR3 protein. The sample records hundreds of thousands of distinct CDR3 sequences, 16% being singletons. The starting material was PBMCs from the stem cell graft donor, obtained from the stem cell graft. The receptors here all came from a human donor who donated a stem cell graft to a child with acute myeloid leukemia.

This clonotype came up a few times. The chain links TRBV27 to TRBJ1-1; D gene ambiguous. The CDR3 consists of 14 residues. The germline V gene has CDR1 MNHEY and CDR2 SMNVEV (reference sequence). V was shortened by 0 bases and J by 4 bases, with 9 bases between the two germline ends. Here the CDR3 reads CASSLSPLFTEAFF. The CDR3 coding sequence is TGTGCCAGCAGTTTATCCCCCCTTTTCACTGAAGCTTTCTTT.

The chain employs TRBV7-9 and TRBJ2-5; D may be TRBD1 (5 bases). With 5 bases removed from V and 5 bases from J, the gap between germline ends came to 21 bases. From germline, CDR1 is SEHNR and CDR2 FQNEAQ (reference sequence). The CDR3 has 16 amino acids. The CDR3: CASSARLSAAGETQYF. DNA for the CDR3: TGTGCCAGCAGCGCCCGGTTAAGTGCCGCAGGGGAGACCCAGTACTTC.

The chain recombines TRBV7-2 with TRBJ1-4; no definite D call. The V gene lost 5 bases and the J gene lost 8 bases, with 15 bases spanning the gap. Germline V gene sequence: CDR1 SGHTA, CDR2 FQGNSA. This CDR3 is 14 amino acids long. CDR3 in DNA: TGTGCCAGCAGCCCGGTGGACCGTTCGGAAAAACTGTTTTTT. Protein sequence: CASSPVDRSEKLFF.

This clonotype was recorded at least ten times. The chain employs TRBV7-3 and TRBJ1-1; possible D gene TRBD1, 5 bases. Trimming shortened V by 2 bases and J by 1 base, and 8 bases separated the two germline ends. Germline loops: CDR1 SGHTA, CDR2 FQGTGA. This CDR3 region has 14 residues. The CDR3 loop is CASSLQGRNTEAFF. For the CDR3, the DNA is TGTGCCAGCAGCTTACAGGGAAGGAACACTGAAGCTTTCTTT.

This clonotype has ten or more counts. The chain carries TRBV7-8 and TRBJ1-5; D gene ambiguous. The germline V gene has CDR1 SGHVS and CDR2 FQNEAQ. CDR3 length: 17 residues. V lost 3 bases to trimming and J lost 2 bases, with 17 bases between them. In DNA, the CDR3 is TGTGCCAGCAGCTTCTTGGCCCACCCAGTCGGCAATCAGCCCCAGCATTTT. Its protein product is CASSFLAHPVGNQPQHF.

The chain recombines TRBV24-1 with TRBJ2-5, with 11 bases aligning to TRBD1. The CDR3 is made up of 15 amino acids. V lost 4 bases to trimming and J lost 4 bases; unmatched junction nucleotides: 4. Looked up from germline, CDR1 is KGHDR and CDR2 is SFDVKD. CDR3 sequence: CATSDGQGARETQYF. CDR3 nucleotide sequence: TGTGCCACCAGTGACGGACAGGGGGCGCGAGAGACCCAGTACTTC.

The gene calls are TRBV5-1 and TRBJ1-5; possible D gene TRBD1, 5 bases. The CDR3 loop spans 13 amino acids. Germline loops: CDR1 SGHRS, CDR2 YFSETQ. The V end lost 0 bases, the J end lost 8 bases, and 9 bases lay between the germline ends. In DNA form, the CDR3 reads TGCGCCAGCAGCTTGGCGGGGGAGGAGCCCCAGCATTTT. Protein product: CASSLAGEEPQHF.

The chain combines TRBV7-2 with TRBJ2-5, with D possibly called TRBD1 or TRBD2 (5 bases each). This CDR3 has 13 residues. The germline CDR1 and CDR2 sequences are SGHTA and FQGNSA. V was pared by 8 bases and J by 4 bases, with 14 bases between. Written as DNA, the CDR3 is TGTGCCAGCGCCCGGGACGGATTAGAGACCCAGTACTTC. Amino acid sequence: CASARDGLETQYF.

Many counts were recorded for this clonotype. The chain uses TRBV29-1 and TRBJ1-3; a possible D gene is TRBD1 (5 bases). V lost 5 bases and J lost 0, with 14 bases in between. The CDR3 length is 15 residues. CDR1 and CDR2 from the germline V gene are SQVTM and ANQGSEA. The CDR3 region is CSVRIQGRSGNTIYF. For the CDR3, the DNA is TGCAGCGTTCGAATCCAGGGACGCTCTGGAAACACCATATATTTT.

This clonotype was seen at least ten times. J is TRBJ1-2 and V is TRBV18, with D possibly being TRBD1 (5 bases). This CDR3 is built from 13 residues. CDR1 is KGHSH, CDR2 LQKENI, per germline. Trimming took 1 base from V and 3 from J, leaving 6 bases between them. Here the CDR3 reads CASSPQTDYGYTF. CDR3 sequence (DNA): TGTGCCAGCTCACCACAGACAGACTATGGCTACACCTTC. The variable domain in full, completed from reference TRBV18 and TRBJ1-2, reads NAGVMQNPRHLVRRRGQEARLRCSPMKGHSHVYWYRQLPEEGLKFMVYLQKENIIDESGMPKERFSAEFPKEGPSILRIQQVVRGDSAAYFCASSPQTDYGYTFGSGTRLTVV.

This clonotype was seen a few times. This sequence joins TRBV20-1 and TRBJ2-7; D is perhaps TRBD1 or TRBD2 (6 bases each). V was shortened by 3 bases and J by 1 base, with 22 bases between the two germline ends. The CDR3 contains 17 residues. Germline CDR1 DFQATT, CDR2 SNEGSKA (reference sequence). For the CDR3, the DNA is TGCAGTGCTAGTAGTTCCGGGGGCAGGGGCAAATCCTACGAGCAGTACTTC. As protein: CSASSSGGRGKSYEQYF.

About this clonotype: One junction end does not reproduce the germline sequence, and a read error may be involved. This rearrangement joins TRBV20-1 to TRBJ2-3; 13 nucleotides line up with TRBD2. The germline CDR1 and CDR2 sequences are DFQATT and SNEGSKA (reference sequence). CDR3 length: 19 amino acids. Here the CDR3 reads CCAHSSGLAGFPSTDTQYF. The CDR3 DNA is TGCTGTGCCCACTCCTCGGGACTAGCGGGGTTCCCGAGCACAGATACGCAGTATTTT.

The chain uses TRBV29-1 and TRBJ1-3; the D is unclear. CDR3 size: 15 residues. Trimming pared 1 base from V and 0 bases from J, leaving 10 bases between. Germline lookup yields CDR1 SQVTM and CDR2 ANQGSEA. CDR3 in DNA: TGCAGCGTTGAAGCCCAGGACGTCTCTGGAAACACCATATATTTT. Translating gives CSVEAQDVSGNTIYF.

Many counts were recorded for this clonotype. The chain employs TRBV6-5 and TRBJ2-1, with D unresolved. Trimming pared 2 bases from V and 7 bases from J, leaving 9 bases between. The CDR3 spans 13 residues. From germline, CDR1 is MNHEY and CDR2 SVGAGI. The CDR3 DNA sequence: TGTGCCAGCAGTTACGGTGGTGGTAATGAGCAGTTCTTC. As protein: CASSYGGGNEQFF.

This clonotype appeared many times. This chain connects TRBV5-1 to TRBJ2-3; 8 bases fit TRBD2. CDR3 size: 14 residues. V shed 2 bases, J shed 5 bases, and the junction held 4 bases outside the gene matches. Germline V gene data show CDR1 as SGHRS and CDR2 as YFSETQ. CDR3 loop: CASSFTGGGDTQYF. DNA of the CDR3: TGCGCCAGCAGCTTTACCGGGGGGGGAGATACGCAGTATTTT.

This clonotype has ten or more counts. The DNA for the CDR3 is TGTGCCAGCAGCTTCGACCGGCCCGGACCTGGCTACACCTTC. It translates to CASSFDRPGPGYTF. The chain is built from TRBV7-2 and TRBJ1-2; no clear D. V was shortened by 3 bases and J by 7 bases, with 15 bases between the two germline ends. Per germline, CDR1 SGHTA and CDR2 FQGNSA. The CDR3 runs 14 residues.

This clonotype was recorded at least ten times. V gene TRBV5-6 combines with J gene TRBJ1-2; D gene ambiguous. There are 13 residues in the CDR3. V lost 3 bases and J 2 bases, leaving 8 bases between the germline ends. Germline lookup yields CDR1 SGHDT and CDR2 YYEEEE. The CDR3 here is CASSWAANYGYTF. CDR3 in DNA: TGTGCCAGCAGCTGGGCGGCAAACTATGGCTACACCTTC.

This clonotype has only a few counts. V usage is TRBV20-1 and J usage is TRBJ2-3; 7 bases align to TRBD2. V lost 2 bases, J lost 6 bases, and 11 bases stayed unmatched. This CDR3 contains 15 residues. CDR1 and CDR2 from the germline V gene are DFQATT and SNEGSKA (reference sequence). The CDR3 loop reads CSARHIGLGGDTQYF. The CDR3 bases are TGCAGTGCTAGACATATCGGGCTGGGGGGGGATACGCAGTATTTT.

This clonotype was found many times. The CDR3 DNA reads as TGCAGTGCAAACCTACAGGGCACAGATACGCAGTATTTT. This codes for CSANLQGTDTQYF. The chain carries TRBV20-1 and TRBJ2-3, with D possibly being TRBD1 (5 bases). Germline CDR1 reads DFQATT; CDR2 reads SNEGSKA (reference sequence). Trimming took off 6 bases at V and 1 base at J, with 11 bases between the two ends. The CDR3 extends over 13 amino acids.

This clonotype was detected ten times or more. V is TRBV7-2 and J is TRBJ2-5, with D possibly being TRBD1 or TRBD2 (6 bases each). There are 16 residues in the CDR3. V was trimmed by 5 bases and J by 2 bases, leaving 18 bases between them. CDR1 and CDR2 from the germline V gene are SGHTA and FQGNSA. In nucleotides, the CDR3 is TGTGCCAGCAGCAGCAGGGGAGGATTGGGGCAAGAGACCCAGTACTTC. Protein sequence: CASSSRGGLGQETQYF.

The gene calls are TRBV12-3 or TRBV12-4 and TRBJ1-5; perhaps TRBD1 as D (5 bases). The CDR3 has 15 amino acids. V was shortened by 7 bases and J by 1 base, with 14 bases between the two germline ends. Written as DNA, the CDR3 is TGTGCCAGCACTTTGGGGGACCCCAGCAATCAGCCCCAGCATTTT. This gives the protein CASTLGDPSNQPQHF.

This clonotype was detected ten times or more. This chain connects TRBV4-3 to TRBJ2-3; TRBD1 matches at 7 bases. This CDR3 spans 16 amino acids. V dropped 0 bases and J dropped 7; count of bases not matched to a gene: 10. Germline loops: CDR1 LGHNA, CDR2 YSLEER. In DNA form, the CDR3 reads TGCGCCAGCAGCCAAGACGGGACAGCCGCCATCAATACGCAGTATTTT. Protein product: CASSQDGTAAINTQYF.

This clonotype was found a few times. The chain joins TRBV28 to TRBJ2-7; 11 bases are a match to TRBD1. V was pared by 4 bases and J by 0 bases, with 5 bases of the junction left unmatched. The CDR3 has 16 residues. CDR1 MDHEN and CDR2 SYDVKM come from the germline V gene. The CDR3 loop reads CASSSPGQGGSYEQYV. In DNA form, the CDR3 reads TGTGCCAGCAGTTCTCCGGGACAGGGGGGCTCCTACGAGCAGTACGTC.

This clonotype was observed a few times. The gene calls are TRBV5-1 and TRBJ2-1, with D unresolved. V was pared by 7 bases and J by 0 bases, with 17 bases between. Germline V gives CDR1 SGHRS, CDR2 YFSETQ. CDR3 length equals 16 residues. The CDR3 region has the DNA TGCGCCAGCTCAGGTGGGCTGCGAGCCTCCTACAATGAGCAGTTCTTC. Encoded protein: CASSGGLRASYNEQFF.

This clonotype was observed at least ten times. V is TRBV12-3 or TRBV12-4 and J is TRBJ2-3; 8 bases line up with TRBD2. V gave up 6 bases and J gave up 0 bases; unmatched junction bases: 11. The CDR3 is made up of 17 amino acids. CDR3 residues: CASSSPAGGRSTDTQYF. The DNA of the CDR3 is TGTGCCAGCAGCTCACCCGCGGGGGGTCGGAGCACAGATACGCAGTATTTT.

This clonotype was counted ten times or more. The genes are TRBV20-1 and TRBJ1-2, with a tentative D call TRBD1 (5 bases). Trimming took 3 bases from V and 2 from J, leaving 10 bases between them. CDR1 and CDR2 from the germline V gene are DFQATT and SNEGSKA (reference sequence). The CDR3 has 13 amino acids. CDR3 sequence reads: CSARRDGNYGYTF. The CDR3 nucleotides are TGCAGTGCTAGGAGGGACGGAAACTATGGCTACACCTTC.